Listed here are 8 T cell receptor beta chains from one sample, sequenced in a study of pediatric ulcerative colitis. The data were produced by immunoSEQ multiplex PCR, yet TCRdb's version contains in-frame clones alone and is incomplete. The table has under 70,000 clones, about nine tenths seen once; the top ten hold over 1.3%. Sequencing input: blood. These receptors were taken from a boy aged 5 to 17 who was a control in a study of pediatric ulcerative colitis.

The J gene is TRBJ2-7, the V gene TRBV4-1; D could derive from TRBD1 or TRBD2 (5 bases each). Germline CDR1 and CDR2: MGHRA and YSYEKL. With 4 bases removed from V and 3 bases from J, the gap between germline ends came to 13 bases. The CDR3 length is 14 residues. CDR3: CASSPTGAYYEQYF. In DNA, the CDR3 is TGCGCCAGCAGCCCCACCGGGGCATACTACGAGCAGTACTTC.

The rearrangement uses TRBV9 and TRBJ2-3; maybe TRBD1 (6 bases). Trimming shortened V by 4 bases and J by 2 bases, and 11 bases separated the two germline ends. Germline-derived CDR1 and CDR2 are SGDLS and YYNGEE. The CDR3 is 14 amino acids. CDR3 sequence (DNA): TGTGCCAGCAGCAAGGACAGTAACACAGATACGCAGTATTTT. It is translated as CASSKDSNTDTQYF.

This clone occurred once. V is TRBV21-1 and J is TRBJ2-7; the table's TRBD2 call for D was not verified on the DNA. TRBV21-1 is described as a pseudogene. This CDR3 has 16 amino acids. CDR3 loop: CASSPQEGGGPCEQYF. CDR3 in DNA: TGTGCCAGCAGCCCCCAGGAGGGAGGGGGTCCCTGCGAGCAGTACTTC.

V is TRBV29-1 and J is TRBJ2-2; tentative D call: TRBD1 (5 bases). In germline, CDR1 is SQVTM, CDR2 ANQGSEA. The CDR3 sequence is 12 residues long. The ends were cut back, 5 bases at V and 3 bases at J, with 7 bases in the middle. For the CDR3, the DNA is TGCAGCGTTTCAGGGTACACCGGGGAGCTGTTTTTT. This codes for CSVSGYTGELFF.

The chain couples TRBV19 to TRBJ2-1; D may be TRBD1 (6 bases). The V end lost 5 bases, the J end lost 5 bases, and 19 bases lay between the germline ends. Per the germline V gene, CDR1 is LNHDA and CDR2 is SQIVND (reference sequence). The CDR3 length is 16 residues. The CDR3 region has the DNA TGTGCCAGTAGTTACATGGACAGCCATCAGGACAATGAGCAGTTCTTC. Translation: CASSYMDSHQDNEQFF.

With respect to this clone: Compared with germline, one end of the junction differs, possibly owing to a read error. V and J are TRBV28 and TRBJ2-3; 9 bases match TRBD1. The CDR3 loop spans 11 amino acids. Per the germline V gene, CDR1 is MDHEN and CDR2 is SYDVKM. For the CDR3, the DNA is TGTGCCAGCAGTAGACAGGGGGGAAGTGGTTTT. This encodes CASSRQGGSGF.

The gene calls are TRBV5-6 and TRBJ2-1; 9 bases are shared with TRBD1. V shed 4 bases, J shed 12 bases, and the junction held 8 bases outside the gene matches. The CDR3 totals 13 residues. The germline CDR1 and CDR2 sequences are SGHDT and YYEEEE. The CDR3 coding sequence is TGTGCCAGCAGCCCCGGGACAGGGAATAGGCAGTTCTTC. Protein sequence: CASSPGTGNRQFF.

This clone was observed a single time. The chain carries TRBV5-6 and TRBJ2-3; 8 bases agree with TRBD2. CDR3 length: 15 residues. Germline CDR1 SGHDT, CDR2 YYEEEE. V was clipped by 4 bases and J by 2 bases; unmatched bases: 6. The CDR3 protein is CASSLGGGNTDTQYF. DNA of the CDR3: TGTGCCAGCAGCCTAGGCGGGGGGAACACAGATACGCAGTATTTT. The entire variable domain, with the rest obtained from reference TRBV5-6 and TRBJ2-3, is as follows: DAGVTQSPTHLIKTRGQQVTLRCSPKSGHDTVSWYQQALGQGPQFIFQYYEEEERQRGNFPDRFSGHQFPNYSSELNVNALLLGDSALYLCASSLGGGNTDTQYFGPGTRLTVL.